The 24 T cell receptor beta chains given below trace back to one sample, sequenced in a study of technical replicates of blood from a handful of donors (dated by TCRdb to the late 2010s). The method behind the library was the immunoSEQ multiplex PCR assay. This is the immuneACCESS table as TCRdb keeps it, with only in-frame sequences that have V and J called. A part of the clones is gone; compared with another copy, unresolved V genes explain less than half, and the rest is unexplained. The sample table records tens of thousands of clones; around 84% of these occur just once. More than 4.5% of the sample is taken by the ten largest. Sequenced sample: PBMCs. These receptor sequences come from a human donor in good health. Some clones in this sample may be carry-over from other donors' samples.

The chain is built from TRBV30 and TRBJ1-1, with 7 bases fitting TRBD1. The CDR3 is 13 residues long. From germline, CDR1 is GTSNPN and CDR2 SVGIG (reference sequence). Losses at the gene ends were 0 bases for V and 10 bases for J; bases not matched to a gene: 8. CDR3 sequence: CAWSVQGPELAFF. The CDR3 DNA is TGTGCCTGGAGTGTACAGGGGCCAGAATTAGCTTTCTTT.

The gene calls are TRBV5-1 and TRBJ2-3, with a tentative D call TRBD1 (5 bases). The CDR3 sequence is 15 residues long. The V end was cut by 0 bases, the J end by 2 bases, with 10 bases between. Germline loops: CDR1 SGHRS, CDR2 YFSETQ. CDR3: CASSLARADTDTQYF. The CDR3 DNA follows: TGCGCCAGCAGCTTGGCCAGGGCCGACACAGATACGCAGTATTTT. The full variable domain, rest sourced from reference TRBV5-1 and TRBJ2-3, is KAGVTQTPRYLIKTRGQQVTLSCSPISGHRSVSWYQQTPGQGLQFLFEYFSETQRNKGNFPGRFSGRQFSNSRSEMNVSTLELGDSALYLCASSLARADTDTQYFGPGTRLTVL.

The chain is built from TRBV10-3 and TRBJ1-2; unclear D gene. The CDR3 has 15 amino acids. V gave up 3 bases and J gave up 4 bases, with 15 bases separating them. The germline CDR1 and CDR2 sequences are ENHRY and SYGVKD. The CDR3 spells CAISENVATFYGYTF. The CDR3 nucleotides read TGTGCCATCAGTGAAAACGTAGCAACCTTCTATGGCTACACCTTC.

This clone was picked up a small number of times. This chain uses TRBV4-2 with TRBJ1-1; 8 bases match TRBD1. V shed 0 bases, J shed 0 bases, and the junction held 6 bases outside the gene matches. The germline gives CDR1 LGHNA, CDR2 YNFKEQ. This CDR3 contains 17 residues. CDR3 protein: CASSQDLTGAMNTEAFF. CDR3 nucleotide sequence: TGTGCCAGCAGCCAAGATTTGACAGGGGCTATGAACACTGAAGCTTTCTTT.

This sequence joins TRBV15 and TRBJ1-1, with D possibly TRBD1 on 5 matching bases. From germline, CDR1 is LNHNV and CDR2 YYDKDF (reference sequence). The CDR3 covers 16 residues. The ends were cut back, 2 bases at V and 6 bases at J, with 19 bases in the middle. This chain's CDR3 is CATSRFRLGEGAEAFF. The CDR3, as DNA: TGTGCCACCAGCAGATTCCGGTTAGGGGAAGGTGCTGAAGCTTTCTTT.

The chain combines TRBV18 with TRBJ1-4; D remains ambiguous. Germline V lookup: CDR1 KGHSH, CDR2 LQKENI. The germline V and J ends were trimmed by 8 bases and 6 bases, with 13 bases remaining between them. The CDR3 totals 13 residues. The CDR3 is CASRGGLDEKLFF. The CDR3, as DNA: TGTGCCAGCCGCGGAGGTTTAGATGAAAAACTGTTTTTT.

V is TRBV25-1 and J is TRBJ2-5; 13 bases fit TRBD2. V was clipped by 5 bases and J by 5 bases; unmatched bases: 2. The CDR3 loop spans 14 amino acids. Germline V gene lookup returns CDR1 MGHDK and CDR2 SYGVNS. The CDR3 DNA reads TGTGCCAGCAGTTGGACTAGCGGGGGCGAGACCCAGTACTTC. It is translated as CASSWTSGGETQYF.

This clone was counted a few times. The chain recombines TRBV7-9 with TRBJ2-5; D possibly corresponds to TRBD2 (6 bases). Germline CDR1 SEHNR, CDR2 FQNEAQ (reference sequence). The CDR3 is 14 amino acids. The V gene lost 8 bases and the J gene lost 4 bases, with 17 bases spanning the gap. The CDR3 here is CASAISGFRETQYF. CDR3 nucleotide sequence: TGTGCCAGCGCCATTAGCGGCTTCCGAGAGACCCAGTACTTC.

The CDR3 region has the DNA TGTGCCAGCAGTTTGTTGGGACTAGTGAATGAGCAGTTCTTC. Residues: CASSLLGLVNEQFF. V gene TRBV27 combines with J gene TRBJ2-1; TRBD2 aligns across 8 bases. V lost 3 bases and J lost 7; bases outside the gene matches: 5. CDR3 length equals 14 residues. Per the germline V gene, CDR1 is MNHEY and CDR2 is SMNVEV (reference sequence).

The chain joins TRBV11-1 to TRBJ1-2; no clear D gene. Germline values: CDR1 SGHAT, CDR2 FQDESV (reference sequence). V shed 5 bases and J shed 4 bases, with 5 bases lying between them. The CDR3 covers 11 residues. The CDR3 spells CASSRGYGYTF. CDR3 coding DNA: TGTGCCAGCAGCCGGGGCTATGGCTACACCTTC.

The chain employs TRBV30 and TRBJ2-3; 9 positions agree with TRBD2. Per germline, CDR1 GTSNPN and CDR2 SVGIG (reference sequence). The length of the CDR3 is 14 residues. V dropped 2 bases and J dropped 2; count of bases not matched to a gene: 2. The CDR3, as DNA: TGTGCCTGGAGTAGGACTAGCGCCACAGATACGCAGTATTTT. Encoded protein: CAWSRTSATDTQYF.

V gene TRBV4-1 combines with J gene TRBJ2-6; 7 bases fit TRBD2. The CDR3 is 17 amino acids. The J segment lost 3 bases and the V segment lost 1 base, leaving 6 bases of the junction unmatched. The V gene's germline CDR1 is MGHRA and CDR2 YSYEKL. The CDR3 here is CASSQVRGRGGANVLTF. The CDR3 coding sequence is TGCGCCAGCAGCCAAGTCCGTGGGAGGGGTGGGGCCAACGTCCTGACTTTC.

The V call is TRBV14, the J call TRBJ2-6, with no clear D. V shed 0 bases and J shed 4 bases, with 7 bases lying between them. The germline gives CDR1 SGHDN, CDR2 FVKESK. The CDR3 is 15 residues long. This CDR3 is CASSQETVGANVLTF. The CDR3 DNA sequence: TGTGCCAGCAGCCAAGAAACAGTCGGGGCCAACGTCCTGACTTTC.

The chain joins TRBV6-1 to TRBJ2-3; 8 bases match TRBD1. J was trimmed by 2 bases and V by 4 bases; bases with no gene match: 5. The CDR3 covers 15 residues. Germline-derived CDR1 and CDR2 are MNHNS and SASEGT. The CDR3 is CASSGTGQDTDTQYF. CDR3 in DNA: TGTGCCAGCAGTGGAACGGGACAGGACACAGATACGCAGTATTTT.

Written as DNA, the CDR3 is TGTGCCAGCAGAACCCCGAGCTCTGGAAACACCATATATTTT. It encodes CASRTPSSGNTIYF. The gene calls are TRBV28 and TRBJ1-3; no firm D call. The V end was cut by 6 bases, the J end by 0 bases, with 9 bases between. The CDR3 runs 14 residues. Germline V gene data show CDR1 as MDHEN and CDR2 as SYDVKM. The entire variable domain, with the rest obtained from reference TRBV28 and TRBJ1-3, is as follows: DVKVTQSSRYLVKRTGEKVFLECVQDMDHENMFWYRQDPGLGLRLIYFSYDVKMKEKGDIPEGYSVSREKKERFSLILESASTNQTSMYLCASRTPSSGNTIYFGEGSWLTVV.

CDR3 loop: CASKTGTGNQPQHF. The CDR3 DNA reads TGTGCCAGCAAGACAGGGACTGGCAATCAGCCCCAGCATTTT. V and J are TRBV2 and TRBJ1-5; 7 bases fit TRBD1. Germline trimming cut 7 bases from V and 2 bases from J; bases unmatched to any gene: 5. CDR3 size: 14 residues. Germline values: CDR1 SNHLY, CDR2 FYNNEI. The entire variable domain, with the rest obtained from reference TRBV2 and TRBJ1-5, is as follows: EPEVTQTPSHQVTQMGQEVILRCVPISNHLYFYWYRQILGQKVEFLVSFYNNEISEKSEIFDDQFSVERPDGSNFTLKIRSTKLEDSAMYFCASKTGTGNQPQHFGDGTRLSIL.

This chain uses TRBV4-2 with TRBJ1-1; the D is unclear. V lost 4 bases and J lost 3, with 9 bases in between. CDR3 length equals 13 residues. Per the germline V gene, CDR1 is LGHNA and CDR2 is YNFKEQ. The CDR3, as DNA: TGTGCCAGCAGCCTACCACTAGACACTGAAGCTTTCTTT. This gives the protein CASSLPLDTEAFF.

The rearrangement joins TRBV4-1 to TRBJ1-2; 9 nucleotides agree with TRBD1. CDR3 length: 18 amino acids. CDR1 and CDR2 from the germline V gene are MGHRA and YSYEKL. V shed 3 bases, J shed 0 bases, and the junction held 11 bases outside the gene matches. In DNA form, the CDR3 reads TGCGCCAGCAGCCAGGAGTTGACAGGGGGGGCCCCTAACTATGGCTACACCTTC. Residues: CASSQELTGGAPNYGYTF.

The CDR3 nucleotides are TGTGCCACCAGCAGAGATCTACTAGCGGAAATTAGCACAGATACGCAGTATTTT. Protein: CATSRDLLAEISTDTQYF. The chain employs TRBV15 and TRBJ2-3; 8 positions agree with TRBD2. V trimming: 0 bases; J trimming: 0 bases; junction bases outside the gene matches: 8. The CDR3 has 18 residues. Germline CDR1 and CDR2: LNHNV and YYDKDF (reference sequence).

V is TRBV4-2 and J is TRBJ2-7; D gene uncertain. CDR3 size: 13 residues. Per germline, CDR1 LGHNA and CDR2 YNFKEQ. Between the trimmed V and J ends, which lost 4 bases and 2 bases, there was a span of 9 bases. The CDR3 sequence: CASSPTPTYEQYF. CDR3 bases: TGTGCCAGCAGCCCGACTCCAACCTACGAGCAGTACTTC.

This clone was observed once. The chain couples TRBV5-1 to TRBJ2-2; 10 bases are shared with TRBD1. The V and J ends lost 6 bases and 5 bases, in that order; junction bases with no gene match: 13. Germline V gives CDR1 SGHRS, CDR2 YFSETQ. The length of the CDR3 is 17 residues. The CDR3 DNA reads TGCGCCAGCACCCAAATCAAGACAGGGGGCGGTACCGGGGAGCTGTTTTTT. This codes for CASTQIKTGGGTGELFF.

The chain is built from TRBV4-2 and TRBJ2-5; TRBD2 agrees at 9 bases. The CDR3 covers 15 residues. Per germline, CDR1 LGHNA and CDR2 YNFKEQ. The junction had 4 bases not matched to a gene; V was cut back by 3 bases and J by 2 bases. The CDR3 coding sequence is TGTGCCAGCAGCCAGTGGACTAGCGCTCAAGAGACCCAGTACTTC. It is translated as CASSQWTSAQETQYF.

V gene TRBV18 combines with J gene TRBJ1-2, with 9 positions matching TRBD1. The germline V gene has CDR1 KGHSH and CDR2 LQKENI. Trimming cost V 3 bases and J 5 bases; bases outside gene matches: 4. CDR3 length equals 14 residues. The DNA for the CDR3 is TGTGCCAGCTCACCGAGCGGGACAGGGTATGGCTACACCTTC. Translated: CASSPSGTGYGYTF.

This clone was seen only a few times. This chain joins TRBV27 and TRBJ2-7; possible D gene TRBD1, 5 bases. The V gene lost 5 bases and the J gene lost 2 bases, with 25 bases spanning the gap. Looked up from germline, CDR1 is MNHEY and CDR2 is SMNVEV (reference sequence). The CDR3 spans 18 residues. CDR3 amino acids: CASSPITLSDKGAYEQYF. The CDR3, as DNA: TGTGCCAGCAGTCCGATTACCCTCTCGGATAAAGGGGCCTACGAGCAGTACTTC.